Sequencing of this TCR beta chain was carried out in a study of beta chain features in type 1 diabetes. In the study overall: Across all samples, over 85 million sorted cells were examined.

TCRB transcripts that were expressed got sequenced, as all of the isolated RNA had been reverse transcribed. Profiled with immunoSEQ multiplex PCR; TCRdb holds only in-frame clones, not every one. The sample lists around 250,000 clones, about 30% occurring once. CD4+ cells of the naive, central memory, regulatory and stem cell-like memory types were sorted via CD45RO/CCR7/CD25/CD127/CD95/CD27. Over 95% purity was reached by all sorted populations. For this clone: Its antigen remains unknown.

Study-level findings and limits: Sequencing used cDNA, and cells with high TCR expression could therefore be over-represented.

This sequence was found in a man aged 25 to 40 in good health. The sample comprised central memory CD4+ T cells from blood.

The DNA of the CDR3 is TGCAGTGCTACACAGGGGACTGAAGCTTTCTTT. Translation gives CSATQGTEAFF. The chain combines TRBV20-1 with TRBJ1-1, with 7 nucleotides matching TRBD1. Germline V CDR1 and CDR2: DFQATT, SNEGSKA (reference sequence). The CDR3 totals 11 residues. Losses at the gene ends were 4 bases for V and 5 bases for J; bases not matched to a gene: 1.